What follows describes a single T cell receptor beta chain. The sample belongs to a study of T-cell memory formation after mild COVID-19. Via MiXCR, TCRdb re-called the 5' RACE reads, giving one row per CDR3 protein. The sample has some 110,000 distinct CDR3 sequences; around 12% are singletons. This CDR3 region has 16 residues. Trimming removed 5 bases at V and 0 bases at J, with 14 bases between. V gene TRBV12-3 or TRBV12-4 combines with J gene TRBJ1-3, with D unresolved. The source is an adult woman who had mild COVID-19 (a few samples of this study predate the infection). Cell type and time point are not known. The sequencing input was PBMCs or a T cell subset sorted from them (not recorded which). This CDR3 is CASSRSTAVSGNTIYF. DNA for the CDR3: TGTGCCAGCAGTAGAAGCACGGCTGTCTCTGGAAACACCATATATTTT.